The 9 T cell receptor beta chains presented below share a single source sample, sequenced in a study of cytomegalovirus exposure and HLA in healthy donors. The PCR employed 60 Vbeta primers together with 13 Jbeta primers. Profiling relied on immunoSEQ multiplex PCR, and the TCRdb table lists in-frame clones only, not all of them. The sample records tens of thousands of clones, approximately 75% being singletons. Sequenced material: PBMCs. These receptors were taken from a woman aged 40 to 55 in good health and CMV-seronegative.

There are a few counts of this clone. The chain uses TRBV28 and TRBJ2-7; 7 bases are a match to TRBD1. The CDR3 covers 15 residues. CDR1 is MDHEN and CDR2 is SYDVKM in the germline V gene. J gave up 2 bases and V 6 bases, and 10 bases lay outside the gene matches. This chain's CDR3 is CASRGTATGTYEQYF. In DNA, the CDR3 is TGTGCCAGCAGGGGGACCGCGACAGGGACCTACGAGCAGTACTTC.

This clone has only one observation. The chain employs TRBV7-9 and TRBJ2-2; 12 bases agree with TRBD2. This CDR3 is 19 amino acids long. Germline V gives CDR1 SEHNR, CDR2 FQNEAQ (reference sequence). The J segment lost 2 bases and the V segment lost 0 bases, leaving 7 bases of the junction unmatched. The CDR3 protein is CASSLAKSSGRANTGELFF. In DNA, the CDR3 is TGTGCCAGCAGCTTAGCGAAGTCTAGCGGGAGGGCCAACACCGGGGAGCTGTTTTTT.

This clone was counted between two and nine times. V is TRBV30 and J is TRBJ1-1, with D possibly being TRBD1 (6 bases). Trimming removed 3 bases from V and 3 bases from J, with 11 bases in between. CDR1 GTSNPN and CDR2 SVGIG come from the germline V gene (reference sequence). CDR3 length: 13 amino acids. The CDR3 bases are TGTGCCTGGAGCCAGGGGCCGGACACTGAAGCTTTCTTT. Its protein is CAWSQGPDTEAFF.

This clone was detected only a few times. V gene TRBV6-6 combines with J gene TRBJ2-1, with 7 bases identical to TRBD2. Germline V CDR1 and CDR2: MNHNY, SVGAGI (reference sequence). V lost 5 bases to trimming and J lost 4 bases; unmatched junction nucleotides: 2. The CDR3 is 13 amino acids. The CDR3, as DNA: TGTGCCAGCAGTACTAGCGAGTACAATGAGCAGTTCTTC. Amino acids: CASSTSEYNEQFF.

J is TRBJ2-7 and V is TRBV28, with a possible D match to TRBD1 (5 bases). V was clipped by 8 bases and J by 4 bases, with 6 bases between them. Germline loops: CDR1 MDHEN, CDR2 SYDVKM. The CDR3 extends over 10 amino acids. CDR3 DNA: TGTGCCAGCTCAGGGTACGAGCAGTACTTC. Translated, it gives CASSGYEQYF.

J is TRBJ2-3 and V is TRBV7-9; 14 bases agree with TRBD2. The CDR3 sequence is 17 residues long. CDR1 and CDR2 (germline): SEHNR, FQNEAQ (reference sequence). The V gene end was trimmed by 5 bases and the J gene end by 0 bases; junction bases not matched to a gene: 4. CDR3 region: CASSSGTSGSSTDTQYF. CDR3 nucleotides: TGTGCCAGCAGCAGTGGGACTAGCGGGAGCAGCACAGATACGCAGTATTTT.

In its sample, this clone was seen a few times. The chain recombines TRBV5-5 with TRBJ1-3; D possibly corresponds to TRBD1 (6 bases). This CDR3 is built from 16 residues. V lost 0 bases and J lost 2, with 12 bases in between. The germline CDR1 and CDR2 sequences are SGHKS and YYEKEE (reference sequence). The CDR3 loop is CASSLAWAGAGNTIYF. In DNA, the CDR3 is TGTGCCAGCAGCTTGGCTTGGGCAGGGGCTGGAAACACCATATATTTT.

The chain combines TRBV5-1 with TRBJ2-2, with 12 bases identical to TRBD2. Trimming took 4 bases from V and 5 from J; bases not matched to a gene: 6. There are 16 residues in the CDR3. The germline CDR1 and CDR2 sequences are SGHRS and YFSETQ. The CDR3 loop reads CASSPSGRDGTGELFF. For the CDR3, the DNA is TGCGCCAGCAGCCCTAGCGGGAGGGACGGGACCGGGGAGCTGTTTTTT.

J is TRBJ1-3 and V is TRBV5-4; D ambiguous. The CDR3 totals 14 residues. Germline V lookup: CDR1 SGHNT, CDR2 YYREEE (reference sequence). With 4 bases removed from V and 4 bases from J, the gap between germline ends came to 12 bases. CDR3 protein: CASSPTSGGNTIYF. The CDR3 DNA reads TGTGCCAGCAGCCCTACGTCCGGGGGAAACACCATATATTTT.